The clone carrying this T cell receptor beta chain was recorded only once. Antigen unknown. Libraries were prepared by immunoSEQ multiplex PCR; TCRdb keeps only in-frame clonotypes and omits some of them. Of some 110,000 clones listed, approximately 86% are singletons. This sample was taken from a study of T cell responses to AZD1222 COVID-19 vaccine. Study-level points and caveats: The reported proportion of spike-specific TCRs targeting unmutated variant regions was nearly half. Clonal diversity was possibly underestimated; the donors were predominantly white British and more often female. Without day 14 samples, only post-peak T cell repertoires were studied. Researchers report vaccine-associated CD4 TCRs spanning spike, with dominance at 160-218 and 743-854.

Per the germline V gene, CDR1 is MDHEN and CDR2 is SYDVKM. CDR3 length: 13 residues. V was cut by 2 bases and J by 10 bases, with 9 bases left in between. The sequence derives from an adult who received the MenACWY meningococcal vaccine as a control. The J gene is TRBJ1-6, the V gene TRBV28, with D unresolved. The specimen was peripheral blood, collected 28 days after the second dose of the MenACWY control vaccine. The CDR3: CASSLGVRSPLHF. In DNA, the CDR3 is TGTGCCAGCAGTTTAGGGGTCCGGTCACCCCTCCACTTT.